This entry features one TCR beta chain sequence. What it binds is unknown. The study made its TRB cDNA libraries by 5' RACE, adding UMI labels. From its re-call of the 5' RACE reads, TCRdb lists each CDR3 protein once, without DNA. Its table records 150,000 or so distinct CDR3 sequences. This sample was taken from a study of CXCR3-negative and CXCR3-positive naive CD8 T cells. Looking at the study overall: Overall TRB read output was 110 million to 150 million, and each library contained about 1.5 +/- 0.3 million reads.

General study findings and limits: Upon cryopreservation, CXCR3 expression partially decreased, and most assays used fresh PBMCs. TRBV-TRBJ usage matched between naive CXCR3-negative and CXCR3-positive cells but not between memory cells. Naive CXCR3-positive cells had TRB CDR3s more hydrophobic than those of CXCR3-negative naive cells.

The CDR3 has 12 residues. Germline V gives CDR1 DFQATT, CDR2 SNEGSKA (reference sequence). Sequenced: naive CXCR3+ CD8+ T cells from blood. Subset meaning: CD45RO-CCR7+CD27+CD95- naive CD8+ T cells expressing CXCR3 (TNR3+). The chain is built from TRBV20-1 and TRBJ2-7; TCRdb names TRBD1, which stays unverified in the absence of DNA. The sequence came from a human donor in good health. Some clones in this sample may be carry-over from other donors' samples. The CDR3 loop is CSGGHPDYEQYF.